These 23 T cell receptor beta chains share one sample of origin, sequenced in a study of blood T cell repertoires in COVID-19. Profiled with immunoSEQ multiplex PCR; TCRdb holds only in-frame clones, not every one. The table lists about 80,000 clones, 70% to 90% of them singletons, with under 9.5% in the top ten. Sequenced sample: peripheral blood. The origin of the receptors is a man younger than 45 with acute or convalescent COVID-19.

This clone was detected only once. The rearrangement joins TRBV4-1 to TRBJ2-2; 10 bases align to TRBD2. Trimming cost V 4 bases and J 1 base; bases outside gene matches: 3. This CDR3 is 16 amino acids long. CDR1 is MGHRA, CDR2 YSYEKL, per germline. The CDR3 DNA sequence: TGCGCCAGCAGCCTTGGACTAGCGGAGAACACCGGGGAGCTGTTTTTT. Translated: CASSLGLAENTGELFF.

The CDR3 here is CASSGQASAKNIQYF. The CDR3 DNA reads TGTGCCAGCAGTGGGCAGGCCTCAGCCAAAAACATTCAGTACTTC. The J gene is TRBJ2-4, the V gene TRBV28; D gene ambiguous. In germline, CDR1 is MDHEN, CDR2 SYDVKM. The CDR3 contains 15 residues. V lost 5 bases, J lost 0 bases, and 11 bases lay in between.

The sample holds one count of this clone. V usage is TRBV4-1 and J usage is TRBJ2-1; D might be TRBD2 (6 bases). V dropped 4 bases and J dropped 0 bases, with 13 bases sitting between them. The CDR3 extends over 16 amino acids. Germline CDR1 reads MGHRA; CDR2 reads YSYEKL. The CDR3 coding sequence is TGCGCCAGCAGCCCCGGAGGGTGGAGCTCCTACAATGAGCAGTTCTTC. It codes for CASSPGGWSSYNEQFF.

CDR3 region: CSASIGEVGYTF. In DNA form, the CDR3 reads TGCAGTGCTAGTATCGGGGAAGTTGGCTACACCTTC. V and J are TRBV20-1 and TRBJ1-2; D call uncertain. Germline V CDR1 and CDR2: DFQATT, SNEGSKA (reference sequence). The V gene lost 3 bases and the J gene lost 7 bases, with 12 bases spanning the gap. The CDR3 loop spans 12 amino acids.

The chain has TRBV10-1 and TRBJ2-3, with 13 bases lining up with TRBD2. Germline trimming cut 2 bases from V and 5 bases from J; bases unmatched to any gene: 4. Germline V gene lookup returns CDR1 WNHNN and CDR2 SYGVQD (reference sequence). This CDR3 is 16 amino acids long. The CDR3 nucleotides read TGCGCCAGCAGTGAGGGACTAGCGGGAGCGGAAGATACGCAGTATTTT. It codes for CASSEGLAGAEDTQYF.

This clone has only a few counts. V and J are TRBV4-3 and TRBJ2-2; D possibly corresponds to TRBD1 (6 bases). CDR3 length equals 16 residues. Trimming stripped 0 bases from V and 6 bases from J, with 14 bases between. Germline-derived CDR1 and CDR2 are LGHNA and YSLEER. The CDR3 loop reads CASSQDFAQGSGELFF. DNA for the CDR3: TGCGCCAGCAGCCAAGATTTTGCACAGGGTTCCGGGGAGCTGTTTTTT.

The chain couples TRBV7-8 to TRBJ1-5, with D hard to call. CDR1 and CDR2 (germline): SGHVS, FQNEAQ. The V gene lost 1 base and the J gene lost 0 bases, with 13 bases spanning the gap. The CDR3 length is 17 residues. The CDR3 bases are TGTGCCAGCAGCTTAGAGCGGGGAGTGGGTAGCAATCAGCCCCAGCATTTT. Its protein product is CASSLERGVGSNQPQHF.

The sample holds one count of this clone. The chain is built from TRBV6-5 and TRBJ1-3; 8 nucleotides match TRBD1. This CDR3 has 14 residues. Unmatched junction bases numbered 5, after V lost 6 bases and J lost 4 bases. Germline CDR1 reads MNHEY; CDR2 reads SVGAGI. CDR3: CASRATGAGNTIYF. CDR3 bases: TGTGCCAGCAGAGCGACAGGGGCCGGAAACACCATATATTTT.

The genes are TRBV4-1 and TRBJ2-2; 8 nucleotides agree with TRBD2. The V gene's germline CDR1 is MGHRA and CDR2 YSYEKL. This CDR3 spans 15 amino acids. V trimming: 10 bases; J trimming: 4 bases; junction bases outside the gene matches: 11. CDR3: CATTFGRDGTGELFF. The DNA for the CDR3 is TGCGCCACCACCTTCGGGAGGGATGGCACCGGGGAGCTGTTTTTT.

This clone was seen a few times. This sequence joins TRBV2 and TRBJ1-1; possible D gene TRBD1, 6 bases. CDR1 is SNHLY and CDR2 is FYNNEI in the germline V gene. The CDR3 consists of 13 residues. Trimming shortened V by 10 bases and J by 4 bases, and 16 bases separated the two germline ends. CDR3 DNA: TGTGCCAACAGGAGCCAGGGGACCACTGAAGCTTTCTTT. As protein: CANRSQGTTEAFF.

V is TRBV5-1 and J is TRBJ1-1, with TRBD1 identical over 8 bases. CDR1 and CDR2 (germline): SGHRS, YFSETQ. The length of the CDR3 is 15 residues. V dropped 6 bases and J dropped 6; count of bases not matched to a gene: 13. The CDR3 DNA follows: TGCGCCAGCACCCCTGGACAGGGAGGCGGGCCTGAAGCTTTCTTT. This encodes CASTPGQGGGPEAFF. The entire variable domain, with the rest obtained from reference TRBV5-1 and TRBJ1-1, is as follows: KAGVTQTPRYLIKTRGQQVTLSCSPISGHRSVSWYQQTPGQGLQFLFEYFSETQRNKGNFPGRFSGRQFSNSRSEMNVSTLELGDSALYLCASTPGQGGGPEAFFGQGTRLTVV.

The V and J genes are TRBV9 and TRBJ2-2; D gene ambiguous. V was pared by 1 base and J by 1 base, with 5 bases between. The CDR3 extends over 14 amino acids. The germline gives CDR1 SGDLS, CDR2 YYNGEE. CDR3 DNA: TGTGCCAGCAGCGTAATTCAGAACACCGGGGAGCTGTTTTTT. This encodes CASSVIQNTGELFF.

The chain joins TRBV9 to TRBJ2-3; possible D gene TRBD2, 6 bases. Germline V CDR1 and CDR2: SGDLS, YYNGEE. V was shortened by 4 bases and J by 2 bases, with 17 bases between the two germline ends. The length of the CDR3 is 16 residues. The CDR3 nucleotides read TGTGCCAGCAGCCCCCGGGGGACCTTCCTCACAGATACGCAGTATTTT. Its protein product is CASSPRGTFLTDTQYF. The variable domain in full, with the rest retrieved from reference TRBV9 and TRBJ2-3, is DSGVTQTPKHLITATGQRVTLRCSPRSGDLSVYWYQQSLDQGLQFLIQYYNGEERAKGNILERFSAQQFPDLHSELNLSSLELGDSALYFCASSPRGTFLTDTQYFGPGTRLTVL.

The rearrangement joins TRBV28 to TRBJ2-3; possibly TRBD2 for D (6 bases). Trimming stripped 8 bases from V and 5 bases from J, with 20 bases between. The germline V gene encodes CDR1 MDHEN and CDR2 SYDVKM. The CDR3 contains 15 residues. The CDR3 is CASRAGWFVGDTQYF. The CDR3 DNA reads as TGTGCCAGCCGAGCGGGTTGGTTCGTGGGAGATACGCAGTATTTT.

In its sample, this clone was seen once. The genes are TRBV15 and TRBJ2-3, with TRBD2 matching 11 bases. Unmatched junction bases numbered 8, after V lost 5 bases and J lost 4 bases. In germline, CDR1 is LNHNV, CDR2 YYDKDF (reference sequence). The CDR3 consists of 16 residues. The chain's CDR3 is CATSEYSGRAADTQYF. The CDR3 DNA follows: TGTGCCACCAGCGAATATAGCGGGAGGGCCGCAGATACGCAGTATTTT.

This clone showed up just once. The rearrangement uses TRBV11-2 and TRBJ2-2; 8 bases line up with TRBD1. J was trimmed by 1 base and V by 6 bases; bases with no gene match: 7. The CDR3 loop spans 16 amino acids. In germline, CDR1 is SGHAT, CDR2 FQNNGV. The CDR3 nucleotides read TGTGCCAGCAGATCCCCGACAGGGGAGAACACCGGGGAGCTGTTTTTT. It yields the protein CASRSPTGENTGELFF.

This clone was counted once. The rearrangement uses TRBV18 and TRBJ2-7, with a tentative D call TRBD1 (6 bases). CDR1 KGHSH and CDR2 LQKENI come from the germline V gene. The CDR3 has 14 amino acids. Trimming left V 3 bases short and J 4 bases short, with 13 bases between. The CDR3 sequence: CASSPEGGLYEQYF. CDR3 bases: TGTGCCAGCTCACCGGAAGGGGGTCTTTACGAGCAGTACTTC.

This chain uses TRBV28 with TRBJ1-5; D ambiguous. The CDR3 has 14 amino acids. V lost 3 bases to trimming and J lost 10 bases, with 16 bases between them. Germline V gene data show CDR1 as MDHEN and CDR2 as SYDVKM. The CDR3 here is CASSLRAPSLPQHF. The CDR3 DNA reads as TGTGCCAGCAGTTTGCGGGCCCCATCATTACCCCAGCATTTT.

This chain uses TRBV24-1 with TRBJ2-7, with TRBD2 identical over 7 bases. The V gene end was trimmed by 4 bases and the J gene end by 5 bases; junction bases not matched to a gene: 7. Germline V gene lookup returns CDR1 KGHDR and CDR2 SFDVKD. CDR3 length: 14 amino acids. The chain's CDR3 is CATSEAGAIHEQYF. The CDR3 DNA follows: TGTGCCACCAGTGAGGCGGGAGCAATCCACGAGCAGTACTTC.

V gene TRBV28 combines with J gene TRBJ2-1, with D tentatively TRBD1 (6 bases). V lost 7 bases, J lost 10 bases, and 14 bases lay in between. CDR3 length: 12 residues. Per the germline V gene, CDR1 is MDHEN and CDR2 is SYDVKM. The CDR3 DNA follows: TGTGCCAGCAAGATCTCTCAGGGGGAGCAGTTCTTC. It is translated as CASKISQGEQFF. The complete variable domain, with remaining parts taken from reference TRBV28 and TRBJ2-1, reads DVKVTQSSRYLVKRTGEKVFLECVQDMDHENMFWYRQDPGLGLRLIYFSYDVKMKEKGDIPEGYSVSREKKERFSLILESASTNQTSMYLCASKISQGEQFFGPGTRLTVL.

This clone has just one count. V gene TRBV7-8 combines with J gene TRBJ2-7; the D gene is possibly TRBD1 (5 bases). Germline CDR1 reads SGHVS; CDR2 reads FQNEAQ. V gave up 5 bases and J gave up 3 bases, with 11 bases separating them. The CDR3 is 13 residues long. The CDR3 bases are TGTGCCAGCAGCCCTTGGGGCATCTACGAGCAGTACTTC. Its translation is CASSPWGIYEQYF.

V is TRBV6-5 and J is TRBJ1-2, with D possibly matching TRBD1 (5 bases). The CDR3 is 12 amino acids. Germline V lookup: CDR1 MNHEY, CDR2 SVGAGI. With 11 bases removed from V and 8 bases from J, the gap between germline ends came to 18 bases. CDR3 bases: TGTGCCCTCCAGTGGGGAGGGGAAGGCTACACCTTC. Protein sequence: CALQWGGEGYTF.

The genes are TRBV7-9 and TRBJ2-3; perhaps TRBD1 as D (5 bases). Per the germline V gene, CDR1 is SEHNR and CDR2 is FQNEAQ (reference sequence). V shed 5 bases and J shed 5 bases, with 8 bases lying between them. CDR3 length equals 12 residues. The CDR3 DNA reads TGTGCCAGCAGCGCCACAGGAGATACGCAGTATTTT. As protein: CASSATGDTQYF.